This T cell receptor (beta chain) was observed in a study of CD4 and CD8 cells across lung adenocarcinoma regions. CDR1 ENHRY and CDR2 SYGVKD come from the germline V gene. The CDR3 runs 15 residues. TCRdb fed the PCR reads into MiXCR, producing one record per CDR3 protein. The sample contains 7,500 to 8,500 distinct CDR3 sequences, around half of which appear only once. As to this clonotype: At one boundary the junction diverges from the germline segment, which might be a read error.

Samples came from patients with localized non-small cell lung adenocarcinoma. The origin of this receptor is a female donor with lung adenocarcinoma. The CD4 and CD8 labels of this study may be unreliable. The material sequenced was CD8+ T cells from the center of a lung tumor. J is TRBJ2-1 and V is TRBV10-3; D may be TRBD1 (5 bases). The CDR3, as DNA: TGTGCTGCGAGGCTCTCCGACAGTGACCAAGATACGCAGTACTTT. Translated, it gives CAARLSDSDQDTQYF.